The rows below give T cell receptor beta chains drawn from one sample of a study of shared clonotypes between healthy human individuals. Assay: immunoSEQ multiplex PCR; the TCRdb copy retains only in-frame clones and omits some. This table has about 2.2 million clones, 90% to 95% appearing once. Sequences were obtained from naive CD8+ T cells from PBMCs. The receptors derive from a man aged 18 to 30 in good health. Some clones in this sample may be carry-over from other donors' samples. Each CDR3 is given with its conserved first and last residue. D genes are given only for firm matches. The listing skips clone size in some rows; elsewhere it reads once, few, many or a size class.

abundance: once; v_gene: TRBV27; d_gene: TRBD1; j_gene: TRBJ1-2; CDR3nt: TGTGCCAGCTCTGGGGCAGGGGGCGCCCCTTTTGACTATGGCTACACCTTC; CDR3aa: CASSGAGGAPFDYGYTF
abundance: NA; v_gene: TRBV6-6; d_gene: NA; j_gene: TRBJ2-3; CDR3nt: TGTGCCAGCACTTTCACAGGAGGACCCGATACGCAGTATTTT; CDR3aa: CASTFTGGPDTQYF
abundance: NA; v_gene: TRBV9; d_gene: TRBD2; j_gene: TRBJ2-5; CDR3nt: TGTGCCAGCAGCGACGGGACTAGAAGTTGGTTGGGGAGCACCACAGAGACCCAGTACTTC; CDR3aa: CASSDGTRSWLGSTTETQYF
abundance: NA; v_gene: TRBV5-1; d_gene: NA; j_gene: TRBJ2-7; CDR3nt: TGCGCCAGCAGCTTGCTCTTCCGGGACGGAAGAACCTACGAGCAGTACTTC; CDR3aa: CASSLLFRDGRTYEQYF
abundance: NA; v_gene: TRBV5-5; d_gene: NA; j_gene: TRBJ2-7; CDR3nt: TGTGCCAGCAGCCCGATCGGGACTCCTAGCTCCTACGAGCAGTACTTC; CDR3aa: CASSPIGTPSSYEQYF
abundance: NA; v_gene: TRBV13; d_gene: NA; j_gene: TRBJ2-6; CDR3nt: TGTGCCAGCAGCACGCGGGAAACTGGGGCCAACGTCCTGACTTTC; CDR3aa: CASSTRETGANVLTF
abundance: NA; v_gene: TRBV5-5; d_gene: NA; j_gene: TRBJ2-7; CDR3nt: TGTGCCAGCAGCCCGTGGGACGGAGCCTACGAGCAGTACTTC; CDR3aa: CASSPWDGAYEQYF
abundance: NA; v_gene: TRBV9; d_gene: NA; j_gene: TRBJ2-6; CDR3nt: TGTGCCAGCAGCCCCCGGTGGAGGAGCTCTGGGGCCAACGTCCTGACTTTC; CDR3aa: CASSPRWRSSGANVLTF
abundance: NA; v_gene: TRBV7-2; d_gene: TRBD1; j_gene: TRBJ2-5; CDR3nt: TGTGCCAGCAGCTTCGGGGACAGCACTCAAGAGACCCAGTACTTC; CDR3aa: CASSFGDSTQETQYF
abundance: NA; v_gene: TRBV10-3; d_gene: NA; j_gene: TRBJ1-1; CDR3nt: TGTGCCATCAGTGAGCCACTGACAGCGAACACTGAAGCTTTCTTT; CDR3aa: CAISEPLTANTEAFF
abundance: once; v_gene: TRBV27; d_gene: NA; j_gene: TRBJ1-1; CDR3nt: TGTGCCAGCAGTTTGGATGTCTTACGAACTGAAGCTTTCTTT; CDR3aa: CASSLDVLRTEAFF
abundance: NA; v_gene: TRBV19; d_gene: TRBD1; j_gene: TRBJ1-1; CDR3nt: TGTGCCAGTACCCACGGCAGACAGGGAGGGGACACTGAAGCTTTCTTT; CDR3aa: CASTHGRQGGDTEAFF
abundance: NA; v_gene: TRBV9; d_gene: TRBD1; j_gene: TRBJ2-6; CDR3nt: TGTGCCAGCAGCGTACCAGGGGGCGCTGGGGCCAACGTCCTGACTTTC; CDR3aa: CASSVPGGAGANVLTF
abundance: NA; v_gene: TRBV28; d_gene: NA; j_gene: TRBJ1-2; CDR3nt: TGTGCCAGCAGTTTTCGGGCCTATGGCTACACCTTC; CDR3aa: CASSFRAYGYTF
abundance: NA; v_gene: TRBV9; d_gene: NA; j_gene: TRBJ1-1; CDR3nt: TGTGCCAGCAGCGCCCATTTTACAGGGCGGAACACTGAAGCTTTCTTT; CDR3aa: CASSAHFTGRNTEAFF
abundance: few; v_gene: TRBV27; d_gene: NA; j_gene: TRBJ1-1; CDR3nt: TGTGCCAGCAGTATCCACAGGGCTATGGGCACTGAAGCTTTCTTT; CDR3aa: CASSIHRAMGTEAFF
abundance: NA; v_gene: TRBV28; d_gene: NA; j_gene: TRBJ2-5; CDR3nt: TGTGCCAGCGTGACTCGGGGAGAGACCCAGTACTTC; CDR3aa: CASVTRGETQYF
abundance: NA; v_gene: TRBV9; d_gene: TRBD2; j_gene: TRBJ2-7; CDR3nt: TGTGCCAGCAGCCCGACTAGCGGAGTGTACCTTTCCTACGAGCAGTACTTC; CDR3aa: CASSPTSGVYLSYEQYF
abundance: NA; v_gene: TRBV19; d_gene: NA; j_gene: TRBJ2-7; CDR3nt: TGTGCCAGTAGTGAAACTTATGGGGGCTACGAGCAGTACTTC; CDR3aa: CASSETYGGYEQYF
abundance: NA; v_gene: TRBV10-1; d_gene: TRBD2; j_gene: TRBJ2-7; CDR3nt: TGCGCCAGCAGTGAGCGAGGGAGGGTCGGCGAGCAGTACTTC; CDR3aa: CASSERGRVGEQYF
abundance: NA; v_gene: TRBV28; d_gene: NA; j_gene: TRBJ2-7; CDR3nt: TGTGCCAGCAGTCCCGCGGGACACGAGCCTTACGAGCAGTACTTC; CDR3aa: CASSPAGHEPYEQYF
abundance: NA; v_gene: TRBV5-1; d_gene: TRBD1; j_gene: TRBJ2-2; CDR3nt: TGCGCCAGCAGCCAACATTGGACAGGGCCGAACACCGGGGAGCTGTTTTTT; CDR3aa: CASSQHWTGPNTGELFF
abundance: NA; v_gene: TRBV4-1; d_gene: NA; j_gene: TRBJ2-7; CDR3nt: TGCGCCAGCAGCCCTTTAGACGGTACGAACTACGAGCAGTACTTC; CDR3aa: CASSPLDGTNYEQYF
abundance: NA; v_gene: TRBV11-2; d_gene: NA; j_gene: TRBJ2-7; CDR3nt: TGTGCCAGCAGCTTAGCCCCTAGCGGAGGGGGTTACGAGCAGTACTTC; CDR3aa: CASSLAPSGGGYEQYF
abundance: NA; v_gene: TRBV19; d_gene: NA; j_gene: TRBJ2-7; CDR3nt: TGTGCCAGTATGGGGGGCTCCTACGAGCAGTACTTC; CDR3aa: CASMGGSYEQYF
abundance: once; v_gene: TRBV18; d_gene: NA; j_gene: TRBJ2-2; CDR3nt: TGTGCCAGCTCACCACTCGTTTCAGGGGCCGGGGAGCTGTTTTTT; CDR3aa: CASSPLVSGAGELFF
abundance: NA; v_gene: TRBV19; d_gene: NA; j_gene: TRBJ1-2; CDR3nt: TGTGCCAGTAGGGCCGGGGGGTTCCCGTACTATGGCTACACCTTC; CDR3aa: CASRAGGFPYYGYTF
abundance: NA; v_gene: TRBV5-8; d_gene: TRBD1; j_gene: TRBJ2-7; CDR3nt: TGTGCCAGCAGCTTGTACTCCGGGACAGGGCGCTACGAGCAGTACTTC; CDR3aa: CASSLYSGTGRYEQYF
abundance: NA; v_gene: TRBV7-9; d_gene: NA; j_gene: TRBJ2-4; CDR3nt: TGTGCCAGCAGTTCCCATCTAGAGGGCCGTGGAAACATTCAGTACTTC; CDR3aa: CASSSHLEGRGNIQYF
abundance: NA; v_gene: TRBV27; d_gene: TRBD2; j_gene: TRBJ2-1; CDR3nt: TGTGCCAGCACCCGACTAGCGGGAGGAGTGAGCTCCTACAATGAGCAGTTCTTC; CDR3aa: CASTRLAGGVSSYNEQFF
abundance: NA; v_gene: TRBV7-9; d_gene: NA; j_gene: TRBJ2-5; CDR3nt: TGTGCCAGCAGATCTGGGCCCGCGCCCCAAGAGACCCAGTACTTC; CDR3aa: CASRSGPAPQETQYF
abundance: once; v_gene: TRBV5-6; d_gene: NA; j_gene: TRBJ2-7; CDR3nt: TGTGCCAGCAGCTTAGGAGGGGTCCACGAGCAGTACTTC; CDR3aa: CASSLGGVHEQYF
abundance: NA; v_gene: TRBV7-8; d_gene: NA; j_gene: TRBJ2-1; CDR3nt: TGTGCCAGCAGCTCGGGACCGTCGACAAACAATGAGCAGTTCTTC; CDR3aa: CASSSGPSTNNEQFF
abundance: once; v_gene: TRBV9; d_gene: TRBD1; j_gene: TRBJ1-1; CDR3nt: TGTGCCAGCAGCCCAGGACAGGGAGCAAGAAACACTGAAGCTTTCTTT; CDR3aa: CASSPGQGARNTEAFF
abundance: NA; v_gene: TRBV29-1; d_gene: TRBD1; j_gene: TRBJ2-1; CDR3nt: TGCAGCGTTACAGGGGGCGTATCCTACAATGAGCAGTTCTTC; CDR3aa: CSVTGGVSYNEQFF
abundance: NA; v_gene: TRBV28; d_gene: TRBD1; j_gene: TRBJ1-1; CDR3nt: TGTGCCAGCAGTGTCACAGGGGGGAGCACTGAAGCTTTCTTT; CDR3aa: CASSVTGGSTEAFF
abundance: once; v_gene: TRBV5-4; d_gene: NA; j_gene: TRBJ2-5; CDR3nt: TGTGCCAGCAGCCAGCGGCGGGAAAGGGGGGAAGAGACCCAGTACTTC; CDR3aa: CASSQRRERGEETQYF
abundance: NA; v_gene: TRBV5-4; d_gene: NA; j_gene: TRBJ2-2; CDR3nt: TGTGCCAGCAGCTTCGGGGGCGGGGAGCTGTTTTTT; CDR3aa: CASSFGGGELFF
abundance: once; v_gene: TRBV5-1; d_gene: NA; j_gene: TRBJ2-3; CDR3nt: TGCGCCAGCAACCTAGGGGCACCCACTAGCACAGATACGCAGTATTTT; CDR3aa: CASNLGAPTSTDTQYF
abundance: NA; v_gene: TRBV28; d_gene: NA; j_gene: TRBJ1-1; CDR3nt: TGTGCCAGCAGTTCTCTACAGGAGTACACTGAAGCTTTCTTT; CDR3aa: CASSSLQEYTEAFF
abundance: NA; v_gene: TRBV19; d_gene: NA; j_gene: TRBJ2-1; CDR3nt: TGTGCCAGTAGTATTGAACAGGGCTCCTACAATGAGCAGTTCTTC; CDR3aa: CASSIEQGSYNEQFF
abundance: NA; v_gene: TRBV4-1; d_gene: NA; j_gene: TRBJ1-2; CDR3nt: TGCGCCAGCAGCCAAGTTTGGGTTTCAGGGTCTGGCTACACCTTC; CDR3aa: CASSQVWVSGSGYTF
abundance: NA; v_gene: TRBV19; d_gene: TRBD2; j_gene: TRBJ2-1; CDR3nt: TGTGCCAGTAAGATAGCGGGCCGAACCTACAATGAGCAGTTCTTC; CDR3aa: CASKIAGRTYNEQFF
abundance: NA; v_gene: TRBV28; d_gene: NA; j_gene: TRBJ1-1; CDR3nt: TGTGCCAGCAGTACCTGGGTCGTTCTACAACCCACTGAAGCTTTCTTT; CDR3aa: CASSTWVVLQPTEAFF
abundance: NA; v_gene: TRBV6-5; d_gene: NA; j_gene: TRBJ2-2; CDR3nt: TGTGCCAGCAGAGCCGGGCGTAACACCGGGGAGCTGTTTTTT; CDR3aa: CASRAGRNTGELFF